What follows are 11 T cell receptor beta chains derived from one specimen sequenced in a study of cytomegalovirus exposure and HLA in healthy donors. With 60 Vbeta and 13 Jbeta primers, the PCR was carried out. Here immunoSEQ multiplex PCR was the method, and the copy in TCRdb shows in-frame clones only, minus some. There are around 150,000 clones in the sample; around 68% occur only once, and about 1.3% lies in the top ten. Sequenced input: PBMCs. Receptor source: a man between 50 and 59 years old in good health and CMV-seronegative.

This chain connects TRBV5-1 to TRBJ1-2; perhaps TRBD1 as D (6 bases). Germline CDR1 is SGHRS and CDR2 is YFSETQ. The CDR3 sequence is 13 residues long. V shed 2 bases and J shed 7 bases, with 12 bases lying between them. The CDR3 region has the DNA TGCGCCAGCAGCTTCGGGGACACCACTGGCTACACCTTC. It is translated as CASSFGDTTGYTF.

The CDR3 DNA follows: TGTGCCAGCAGTTCGGGACAGGGGGACGAAAAACTGTTTTTT. It codes for CASSSGQGDEKLFF. The V call is TRBV28, the J call TRBJ1-4; 11 nucleotides align to TRBD1. V dropped 4 bases and J dropped 8; count of bases not matched to a gene: 3. The germline V gene encodes CDR1 MDHEN and CDR2 SYDVKM. The CDR3 runs 14 residues.

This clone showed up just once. CDR3 sequence: CASSFTGDSYEQYF. In nucleotides, the CDR3 is TGCGCCAGCAGCTTTACAGGGGATTCCTACGAGCAGTACTTC. The V gene is TRBV5-1, the J gene TRBJ2-7, with 7 bases that match TRBD1. Germline V gives CDR1 SGHRS, CDR2 YFSETQ. V gave up 2 bases and J gave up 1 base; unmatched junction bases: 3. The CDR3 covers 14 residues.

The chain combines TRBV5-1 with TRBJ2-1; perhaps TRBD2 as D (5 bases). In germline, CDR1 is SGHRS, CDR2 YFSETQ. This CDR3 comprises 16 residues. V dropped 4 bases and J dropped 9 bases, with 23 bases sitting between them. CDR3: CASSDLKQLQSGEQFF. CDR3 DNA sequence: TGCGCCAGCAGCGACCTAAAACAGCTTCAAAGCGGTGAGCAGTTCTTC.

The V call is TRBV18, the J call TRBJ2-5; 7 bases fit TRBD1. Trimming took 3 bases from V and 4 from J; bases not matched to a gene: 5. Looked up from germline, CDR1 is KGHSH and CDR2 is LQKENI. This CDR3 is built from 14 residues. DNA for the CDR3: TGTGCCAGCTCACCCCGGACAGGCGGAGAGACCCAGTACTTC. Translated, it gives CASSPRTGGETQYF.

The CDR3 nucleotides read TGCGCCAGCAGCCAAGGGACAGGGGTTCGAGAGACCCAGTACTTC. As protein: CASSQGTGVRETQYF. The chain carries TRBV4-3 and TRBJ2-5, with TRBD1 matching over 9 bases. The CDR3 has 15 amino acids. V dropped 1 base and J dropped 4; count of bases not matched to a gene: 4. Germline CDR1 and CDR2: LGHNA and YSLEER.

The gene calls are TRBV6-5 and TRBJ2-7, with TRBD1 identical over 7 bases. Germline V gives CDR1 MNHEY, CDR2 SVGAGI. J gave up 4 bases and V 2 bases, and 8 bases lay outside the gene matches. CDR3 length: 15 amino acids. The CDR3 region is CASSYIRDRAYEQYF. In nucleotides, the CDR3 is TGTGCCAGCAGTTACATCCGGGACAGAGCGTACGAGCAGTACTTC.

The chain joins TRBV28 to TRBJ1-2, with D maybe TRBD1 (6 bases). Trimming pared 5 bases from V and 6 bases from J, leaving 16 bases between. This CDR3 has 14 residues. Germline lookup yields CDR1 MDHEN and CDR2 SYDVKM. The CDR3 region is CASSNRDEADGYTF. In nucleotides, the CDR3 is TGTGCCAGCAGTAACAGGGACGAAGCGGATGGCTACACCTTC.

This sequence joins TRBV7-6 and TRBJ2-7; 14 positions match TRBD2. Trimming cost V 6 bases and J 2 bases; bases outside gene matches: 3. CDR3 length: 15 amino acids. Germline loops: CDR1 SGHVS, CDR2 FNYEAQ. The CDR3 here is CASSVTSGGAYEQYF. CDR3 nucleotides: TGTGCCAGCAGTGTGACTAGCGGGGGGGCCTACGAGCAGTACTTC.

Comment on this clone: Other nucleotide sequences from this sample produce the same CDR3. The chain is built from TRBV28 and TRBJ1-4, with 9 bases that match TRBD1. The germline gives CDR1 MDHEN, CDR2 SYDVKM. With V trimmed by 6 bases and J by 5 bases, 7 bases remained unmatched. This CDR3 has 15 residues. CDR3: CASSPPGQGNEKLFF. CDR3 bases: TGTGCCAGCAGCCCCCCGGGACAGGGAAATGAAAAACTGTTTTTT.

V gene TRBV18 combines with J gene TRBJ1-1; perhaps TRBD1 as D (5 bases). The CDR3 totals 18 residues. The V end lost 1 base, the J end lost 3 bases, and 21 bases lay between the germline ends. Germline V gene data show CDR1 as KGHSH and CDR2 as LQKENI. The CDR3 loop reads CASSPRKGLLAEDTEAFF. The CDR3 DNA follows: TGTGCCAGCTCACCACGTAAGGGGCTCCTGGCAGAGGACACTGAAGCTTTCTTT.